These 19 T cell receptor beta chains originate from one sample sequenced in a study of molecular identifiers for immune sequencing clone quantification. Each CDR3 protein gets one entry after TCRdb re-called the PCR reads with MiXCR. Of under 85,000 distinct CDR3 sequences detected, around 17% appear once; the ten largest clones hold 1.4% to 1.5%. The sample was naive CD8+ T cells from blood, with Jurkat cell RNA spiked in. Specified subset: FACS-sorted CD8+CD4-CCR7+CD45RA+ naive T cells. Receptors were obtained from a human donor in good health. Some libraries in this study had Jurkat cell RNA spiked in.

The sample holds many counts of this clonotype. This rearrangement joins TRBV28 to TRBJ2-7, with 9 bases aligning to TRBD1. Germline V lookup: CDR1 MDHEN, CDR2 SYDVKM. Trimming took 3 bases from V and 6 from J; bases not matched to a gene: 6. The CDR3 has 14 residues. CDR3: CASSLTGTGSEQYF. The CDR3 nucleotides are TGTGCCAGCAGTTTGACCGGGACAGGGTCCGAGCAGTACTTC.

As for this clonotype: A much more abundant neighbour one base away suggests this may be a read error. The rearrangement uses TRBV7-9 and TRBJ2-4, with a tentative D call TRBD1 (6 bases). Germline V gene data show CDR1 as SEHNR and CDR2 as FQNEAQ (reference sequence). The CDR3 runs to 14 residues. Deletions cut 2 bases from V and 12 bases from J, with 17 bases between. CDR3 protein: CASSLPGKWDTQYF. CDR3 in DNA: TGTGCCAGCAGCTTACCGGGGAAGTGGGACACTCAGTACTTC.

The rearrangement joins TRBV3-1 to TRBJ2-7; maybe TRBD1 (5 bases). The CDR3 is 14 amino acids. V dropped 1 base and J dropped 2 bases, with 9 bases sitting between them. Germline loops: CDR1 LGHDT, CDR2 YNNKEL (reference sequence). DNA for the CDR3: TGTGCCAGCAGCCAAGGGACAAGAGCCTACGAGCAGTACTTC. It translates to CASSQGTRAYEQYF.

The chain has TRBV6-5 and TRBJ1-5; 9 nucleotides align to TRBD1. Germline CDR1 is MNHEY and CDR2 is SVGAGI. The CDR3 length is 16 residues. Trimming at V came to 5 bases and at J to 5 bases, leaving 10 bases not matched to a gene. DNA of the CDR3: TGTGCCAGCAGTGCGTACAGGGGGCGGTCGTATCAGCCCCAGCATTTT. It specifies CASSAYRGRSYQPQHF.

This clonotype showed up many times. The chain couples TRBV20-1 to TRBJ2-7, with 7 bases lining up with TRBD1. The CDR3 is 13 amino acids. Germline V gene lookup returns CDR1 DFQATT and CDR2 SNEGSKA (reference sequence). V gave up 3 bases and J gave up 3 bases; unmatched junction bases: 5. CDR3 region: CSASARQGYEQYF. The CDR3 DNA reads as TGCAGTGCTAGTGCCCGACAGGGCTACGAGCAGTACTTC.

This clonotype was seen many times. The chain couples TRBV11-2 to TRBJ2-1; no clear D gene. Germline V gene lookup returns CDR1 SGHAT and CDR2 FQNNGV. The CDR3 runs 13 residues. V was clipped by 3 bases and J by 10 bases, with 13 bases between them. In DNA form, the CDR3 reads TGTGCCAGCAGCTTTAGTGCGAAGTGGGAGCAGTTCTTC. Encoded protein: CASSFSAKWEQFF.

This clonotype was recorded at least ten times. The chain combines TRBV7-9 with TRBJ2-5; 7 bases fit TRBD1. Trimming at V came to 5 bases and at J to 4 bases, leaving 7 bases not matched to a gene. CDR1 is SEHNR and CDR2 is FQNEAQ in the germline V gene (reference sequence). The CDR3 is 14 residues long. The CDR3 region is CASSLPTGPETQYF. The CDR3 bases are TGTGCCAGCAGCCTACCGACAGGGCCAGAGACCCAGTACTTC.

This clonotype was seen a handful of times. This may be a read error: a much more frequent sequence differs by one nucleotide. V and J are TRBV12-5 and TRBJ1-1; D not resolved. The CDR3 runs 17 residues. V was trimmed by 2 bases and J by 1 base, leaving 17 bases between them. Per germline, CDR1 LGHNT and CDR2 FRNRAP. CDR3 in amino acids: CASGLCRLIGQNTEAFF. CDR3 bases: TGTGCTAGTGGTTTGTGCAGGCTTATCGGCCAGAACACTGAAGCTTTCTTT.

This clonotype was recorded many times. The chain is built from TRBV13 and TRBJ2-1; D is perhaps TRBD1 (6 bases). The germline CDR1 and CDR2 sequences are PRHDT and FYEKMQ (reference sequence). V was pared by 1 base and J by 9 bases, with 13 bases between. CDR3 length: 14 residues. The CDR3 DNA reads TGTGCCAGCAGCTTAGAAGGGGGTCGAGGTGAGCAGTTCTTC. Its protein is CASSLEGGRGEQFF.

This clonotype came up many times. The chain couples TRBV29-1 to TRBJ2-7; 7 bases are shared with TRBD1. J gave up 5 bases and V 6 bases, and 10 bases lay outside the gene matches. The germline gives CDR1 SQVTM, CDR2 ANQGSEA. There are 13 residues in the CDR3. The CDR3 sequence: CSVLGQAANEQYF. The CDR3 region has the DNA TGCAGCGTCCTCGGACAGGCCGCCAACGAGCAGTACTTC.

The sample holds many counts of this clonotype. As DNA, the CDR3 is TGCAGTGCGACCCCAGGGGATTCAGACAATCAGCCCCAGCATTTT. It specifies CSATPGDSDNQPQHF. The rearrangement uses TRBV20-1 and TRBJ1-5; possibly TRBD1 for D (6 bases). This CDR3 spans 15 amino acids. CDR1 and CDR2 (germline): DFQATT, SNEGSKA (reference sequence). The V end was cut by 6 bases, the J end by 3 bases, with 18 bases between.

This clonotype was seen a few times. The rearrangement links TRBV27 to TRBJ2-7; weak D call: TRBD2 (5 bases). Germline values: CDR1 MNHEY, CDR2 SMNVEV (reference sequence). V dropped 9 bases and J dropped 3 bases, with 21 bases sitting between them. The CDR3 extends over 15 amino acids. This chain's CDR3 is CASSEGSYAVYEQYF. CDR3 coding DNA: TGTGCCAGTTCCGAGGGCAGCTATGCAGTCTACGAGCAGTACTTC.

The table lists this clonotype with many counts. This sequence joins TRBV7-8 and TRBJ2-3, with D hard to call. The germline CDR1 and CDR2 sequences are SGHVS and FQNEAQ. CDR3 length: 15 residues. Deletions cut 2 bases from V and 2 bases from J, with 11 bases between. CDR3 sequence (DNA): TGTGCCAGCAGCTTAATTACGGGCCACACAGATACGCAGTATTTT. Protein product: CASSLITGHTDTQYF.

The sample holds many counts of this clonotype. This chain connects TRBV9 to TRBJ2-7; D is unresolved. Trimming left V 3 bases short and J 3 bases short, with 7 bases between. The CDR3 contains 12 residues. From germline, CDR1 is SGDLS and CDR2 YYNGEE. CDR3 residues: CASSGLGYEQYF. CDR3 coding DNA: TGTGCCAGCAGCGGGTTGGGCTACGAGCAGTACTTC.

This clonotype has ten or more counts. This sequence joins TRBV20-1 and TRBJ1-5; D gene unclear. V was clipped by 0 bases and J by 3 bases, with 15 bases between them. This CDR3 is built from 16 residues. CDR1 is DFQATT and CDR2 is SNEGSKA in the germline V gene (reference sequence). CDR3 nucleotide sequence: TGCAGTGCTAGAGATTTGGACGTTAACGCCAATCAGCCCCAGCATTTT. This translates into CSARDLDVNANQPQHF.

At least ten counts were recorded for this clonotype. The chain employs TRBV5-4 and TRBJ1-1, with no clear D. The CDR3 covers 13 residues. Trimming took 4 bases from V and 2 from J, leaving 9 bases between them. Germline CDR1 SGHNT, CDR2 YYREEE (reference sequence). DNA for the CDR3: TGTGCCAGCAGCCCCCCATCTAACACTGAAGCTTTCTTT. Its protein product is CASSPPSNTEAFF. The complete variable domain, with remaining parts taken from reference TRBV5-4 and TRBJ1-1, reads ETGVTQSPTHLIKTRGQQVTLRCSSQSGHNTVSWYQQALGQGPQFIFQYYREEENGRGNFPPRFSGLQFPNYSSELNVNALELDDSALYLCASSPPSNTEAFFGQGTRLTVV.

Ten or more counts support this clonotype. The V call is TRBV2, the J call TRBJ2-3; 11 bases line up with TRBD2. V was pared by 4 bases and J by 2 bases, with 5 bases of the junction left unmatched. There are 16 residues in the CDR3. Germline V gives CDR1 SNHLY, CDR2 FYNNEI. The CDR3: CASSATSGTLTDTQYF. As DNA, the CDR3 is TGTGCCAGCAGTGCGACTAGCGGGACCCTCACAGATACGCAGTATTTT.

This clonotype was seen at least ten times. The chain couples TRBV10-3 to TRBJ2-5; 7 bases agree with TRBD2. The CDR3 totals 15 residues. Germline values: CDR1 ENHRY, CDR2 SYGVKD. With V trimmed by 3 bases and J by 5 bases, 9 bases remained unmatched. Here the CDR3 reads CAISDVGGRGETQYF. In DNA form, the CDR3 reads TGTGCCATCAGTGACGTCGGCGGGAGAGGGGAGACCCAGTACTTC.

This clonotype was seen a few times. This sequence may be a read error, since a much larger clone differs from it by one base. Lacking the conserved final phenylalanine or tryptophan, this CDR3 likely reflects a read error. This chain connects TRBV19 to TRBJ2-7; D tentatively fits TRBD1 or TRBD2 (5 bases each). Looked up from germline, CDR1 is LNHDA and CDR2 is SQIVND (reference sequence). V gave up 3 bases and J gave up 2 bases, with 17 bases separating them. The CDR3 runs to 16 residues. The DNA of the CDR3 is TGTGCCAGTAGTATCTCGCTGGGCTGGGGGACCTACGAGCAGTACCTC. It translates to CASSISLGWGTYEQYL.